This T cell receptor (beta chain) is from a study of T cells after yellow fever vaccination. A note on this clonotype: An end of the junction differs from the germline gene, which may be a read error.

Study-wide findings and caveats: The secondary response peaked faster, at day 5 versus 15, but was weaker.

Germline CDR1 is LGHDT and CDR2 is YNNKEL (reference sequence). CDR3 length: 13 amino acids. A process of 5'RACE template switching, which added a universal primer site and UMIs, was used to make TCR cDNA. TCRdb used MiXCR to reprocess the 5' RACE reads, holding one entry per CDR3 protein. The table includes 65,000 to 90,000 distinct CDR3 sequences, more than 10% detected once. The rearrangement uses TRBV3-1 and TRBJ1-1; no definite D call. The starting material was CD8+ T cells not binding an NS4B(214-222) dextramer, sorted from PBMCs, obtained more than 20 days after the first yellow fever vaccination. This TCR came from a man aged 18-30 years who received the YFV17D yellow fever vaccine. The CDR3 sequence is CDSSQDLNSEAFF. For the CDR3, the DNA is TGTGACAGCAGCCAAGATCTGAATTCTGAAGCTTTCTTT.